Each of the 2 T cell receptor beta chains below was sequenced from the same sample in a study of shared clonotypes between healthy human individuals (dated by TCRdb to between 2020 and 2021). Libraries were built with the immunoSEQ multiplex PCR assay. Imported from immuneACCESS, the table was reduced by TCRdb to in-frame sequences with V and J called. These copies leave out some clones; in studies compared against another copy, an unresolved V gene accounts for under half, and the cause of the remainder is not known. The sample table shows about 560,000 clones, and around three quarters are seen once. 12% of the sample rests with the top ten. Sequenced input: PBMCs. Receptors originate from a middle-aged woman in good health. Some clones in this sample may be carry-over from other donors' samples.

The rearrangement joins TRBV6-5 to TRBJ2-1; perhaps D is TRBD1 or TRBD2 (5 bases each). Germline V gene lookup returns CDR1 MNHEY and CDR2 SVGAGI. The CDR3 is 14 amino acids. V lost 6 bases and J lost 5, with 14 bases in between. The CDR3 region has the DNA TGTGCCAGCAGCCCCGGGACGAACCACAATGAGCAGTTCTTC. It codes for CASSPGTNHNEQFF.

V usage is TRBV13 and J usage is TRBJ2-1; 12 nucleotides line up with TRBD2. Germline trimming cut 4 bases from V and 5 bases from J; bases unmatched to any gene: 3. There are 15 residues in the CDR3. Germline lookup yields CDR1 PRHDT and CDR2 FYEKMQ (reference sequence). The CDR3 region is CASSSGLAGNNEQFF. The CDR3 DNA is TGTGCCAGCAGCTCCGGACTAGCGGGGAACAATGAGCAGTTCTTC.